The clone carrying this T cell receptor (beta chain) was counted a few times. The target antigen is unknown. RNA transcripts served as the template for amplifying TCR beta CDR3 regions. First-round RT-PCR targeting the TCR CDR3 was performed with the HTBI primer set. TCRdb re-called the multiplex PCR reads through MiXCR, storing one row per CDR3 protein. The sample has around 600,000 distinct CDR3 sequences; roughly 15% are singletons. This specimen belongs to a study of T cells in Graves' hyperthyroidism and ophthalmopathy. Broader study findings: Most thyroid clonotypes expanded above 0.001 were also detected in blood. The model forecast ophthalmopathy, anticipating it by a median approximately 6.2 months before onset.

The CDR3 covers 15 residues. Losses at the gene ends were 3 bases for V and 7 bases for J; bases not matched to a gene: 9. CDR1 and CDR2 (germline): LNHDA, SQIVND (reference sequence). Extraction of PBMCs used roughly 10 ml of fresh peripheral blood. The TCR was taken from a woman in her 50s with Graves' ophthalmopathy. Sequenced material: blood. The chain is built from TRBV19 and TRBJ2-7; TRBD1 aligns across 10 bases. The CDR3 DNA follows: TGTGCCAGTAGTATTTTGGGGACAGGGGTTGAGGAGCAGTACTTC. Translation gives CASSILGTGVEEQYF.